The text below deals with one T cell receptor beta chain. The source of the sample is a study of shared T cell receptors in the human thymus. The data were produced by immunoSEQ multiplex PCR, yet TCRdb's version contains in-frame clones alone and is incomplete. This table holds more than 550,000 clones, over 75% found once. V lost 4 bases and J lost 4, with 14 bases in between. CDR1 and CDR2 from the germline V gene are SGDLS and YYNGEE. CDR3 length: 14 residues. In addition, the sample was reused for a study of human thymus T cells. As reported in that work: Healthy Finnish infants undergoing corrective surgery for congenital heart defects provided the donor material. Thymus tissue was removed during corrective cardiac surgery. Thymic repertoires overlap heavily among unrelated individuals, related research has reported.

Sequencing was done on a sample of thymocytes. The sequence was collected from a girl under three years old with a congenital heart defect. V usage is TRBV9 and J usage is TRBJ1-1; D possibly corresponds to TRBD1 (5 bases). This chain's CDR3 is CASSQPTGGTEAFF. As DNA, the CDR3 is TGTGCCAGCAGCCAACCAACGGGGGGCACTGAAGCTTTCTTT.